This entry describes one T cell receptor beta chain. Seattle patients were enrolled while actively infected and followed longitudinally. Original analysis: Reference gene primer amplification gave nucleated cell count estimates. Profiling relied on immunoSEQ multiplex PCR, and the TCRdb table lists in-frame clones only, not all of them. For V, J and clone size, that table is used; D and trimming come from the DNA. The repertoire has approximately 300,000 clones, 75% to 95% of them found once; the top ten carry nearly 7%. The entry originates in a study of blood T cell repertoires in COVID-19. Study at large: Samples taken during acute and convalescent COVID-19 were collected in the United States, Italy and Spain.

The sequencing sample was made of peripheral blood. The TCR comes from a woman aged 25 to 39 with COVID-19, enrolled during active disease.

CDR3 sequence: CASSLGLYQPQHF. Written as DNA, the CDR3 is TGTGCCAGCAGCTTAGGACTTTATCAGCCCCAGCATTTT. The chain employs TRBV7-2 and TRBJ1-5; no clear D. This CDR3 comprises 13 residues. V lost 1 base and J lost 5, with 6 bases in between. CDR1 is SGHTA, CDR2 FQGNSA, per germline. Full variable domain (missing parts from reference TRBV7-2 and TRBJ1-5): GAGVSQSPSNKVTEKGKDVELRCDPISGHTALYWYRQSLGQGLEFLIYFQGNSAPDKSGLPSDRFSAERTGGSVSTLTIQRTQQEDSAVYLCASSLGLYQPQHFGDGTRLSIL.